The clone carrying this T cell receptor (beta chain) appeared a single time. Germline V gene data show CDR1 as SGHTA and CDR2 as FQGTGA. Trimming left V 5 bases short and J 2 bases short, with 13 bases between. The length of the CDR3 is 14 residues. This entry is derived from a study of shared clonotypes between healthy human individuals. Clones were read by immunoSEQ multiplex PCR, and TCRdb kept only the in-frame ones, dropping some. The profile shows some 500,000 clones, about 96% of them singletons. The chain employs TRBV7-3 and TRBJ2-7; D may be TRBD2 (7 bases). Sequenced material: naive CD4+ T cells sorted from blood. Subset specified: CD45RA+ positively selected. This TCR derives from a woman under 40 in good health. CDR3 region: CASSPMGGPYEQYF. In DNA, the CDR3 is TGTGCCAGCAGCCCAATGGGGGGGCCCTACGAGCAGTACTTC.